Below are 15 T cell receptor beta chains sequenced from a single sample in a study of cytomegalovirus exposure and HLA in healthy donors (dated by TCRdb to 2015 to 2018). Library preparation was by the immunoSEQ multiplex PCR assay. A mixture of 60 forward primers for TCR Vbeta segments and 13 reverse primers for TCR Jbeta segments was used in the multiplex PCR. What TCRdb holds here is the immuneACCESS table cut down to in-frame rearrangements. Part of the clones is not present; checked against another copy, under half of the missing clones reflect an unresolved V gene, and the others are unexplained. Across this sample there are about 62,000 clones, with 80% to 90% seen only once. Around 2.9% of the sample rests with the top ten. Sequenced input: PBMCs. These TCRs come from a woman aged 30 to 39 in good health and CMV-seronegative.

CDR3 nucleotide sequence: TGTGCCAGCAGAGCTGGGGGGGGACCCCTCCACTTT. Its protein is CASRAGGGPLHF. V usage is TRBV28 and J usage is TRBJ1-6, with TRBD1 as a possible D gene (5 bases). The CDR3 extends over 12 amino acids. The ends were cut back, 6 bases at V and 12 bases at J, with 12 bases in the middle. The germline V gene has CDR1 MDHEN and CDR2 SYDVKM.

This chain joins TRBV7-2 and TRBJ1-2; tentative D call: TRBD1 (6 bases). CDR3 length: 14 amino acids. V was trimmed by 0 bases and J by 4 bases, leaving 9 bases between them. Germline CDR1 is SGHTA and CDR2 is FQGNSA. CDR3 in amino acids: CASSLAGGGYGYTF. The CDR3 nucleotides read TGTGCCAGCAGCTTAGCAGGGGGGGGCTATGGCTACACCTTC.

V is TRBV6-1 and J is TRBJ1-5, with TRBD1 matching over 9 bases. The CDR3 has 15 residues. Germline V gene lookup returns CDR1 MNHNS and CDR2 SASEGT. Germline trimming cut 1 base from V and 2 bases from J; bases unmatched to any gene: 0. In DNA, the CDR3 is TGTGCCAGCAGTGAAGGGACAGGGGGCAATCAGCCCCAGCATTTT. Amino acids: CASSEGTGGNQPQHF.

The gene calls are TRBV6-1 and TRBJ2-3; D is undetermined. Trimming pared 6 bases from V and 6 bases from J, leaving 13 bases between. The CDR3 extends over 13 amino acids. CDR1 and CDR2 from the germline V gene are MNHNS and SASEGT. In DNA form, the CDR3 reads TGTGCCAGCAGGTCGGAGATGGCGGATACGCAGTATTTT. The encoded protein is CASRSEMADTQYF.

The chain employs TRBV6-5 and TRBJ1-1; 7 nucleotides align to TRBD1. This CDR3 has 12 amino acids. With V trimmed by 5 bases and J by 4 bases, 1 base remained unmatched. CDR1 MNHEY and CDR2 SVGAGI come from the germline V gene. In DNA form, the CDR3 reads TGTGCCAGCAGTAACAGGGGCACTGAAGCTTTCTTT. Translation gives CASSNRGTEAFF.

This chain uses TRBV5-6 with TRBJ2-7; tentatively, D is TRBD2 (6 bases). The V end lost 2 bases, the J end lost 2 bases, and 11 bases lay between the germline ends. The CDR3 extends over 14 amino acids. Germline V gives CDR1 SGHDT, CDR2 YYEEEE. CDR3 protein: CASSFAGPTYEQYF. In nucleotides, the CDR3 is TGTGCCAGCAGCTTTGCGGGGCCAACCTACGAGCAGTACTTC.

The chain links TRBV5-1 to TRBJ2-3; 10 nucleotides line up with TRBD2. Germline V gene sequence: CDR1 SGHRS, CDR2 YFSETQ. The CDR3 is 15 amino acids. V shed 4 bases and J 8 bases; nucleotides not matched to a gene: 10. The DNA for the CDR3 is TGCGCCAGCAGCCCGGGCGCTAGCGGGGGCGGTACGCAGTATTTT. Protein: CASSPGASGGGTQYF.

This clone was observed a single time. This rearrangement joins TRBV6-5 to TRBJ2-3; TRBD2 matches 10 bases. This CDR3 region has 16 residues. V dropped 2 bases and J dropped 5; count of bases not matched to a gene: 7. The germline gives CDR1 MNHEY, CDR2 SVGAGI. The CDR3 region is CASSYLLAGGQDTQYF. CDR3 nucleotide sequence: TGTGCCAGCAGTTACCTATTAGCGGGGGGCCAAGATACGCAGTATTTT.

This chain links TRBV5-1 with TRBJ2-2, with no clear D. The germline V and J ends were trimmed by 1 base and 0 bases, with 7 bases remaining between them. Germline V gene sequence: CDR1 SGHRS, CDR2 YFSETQ. The CDR3 totals 15 residues. CDR3 amino acids: CASSLTATNTGELFF. CDR3 DNA: TGCGCCAGCAGCTTGACAGCTACGAACACCGGGGAGCTGTTTTTT.

In this sample, this clone turned up once. The chain is built from TRBV15 and TRBJ1-2, with 11 bases that match TRBD1. Looked up from germline, CDR1 is LNHNV and CDR2 is YYDKDF (reference sequence). The CDR3 is made up of 16 amino acids. The trim removed 0 bases at V and 4 bases at J, leaving 4 bases unmatched. CDR3 in DNA: TGTGCCACCAGCAGAGACAGGACAGGGGGCACCTATGGCTACACCTTC. Translation gives CATSRDRTGGTYGYTF.

The chain combines TRBV7-7 with TRBJ2-3; 11 nucleotides line up with TRBD1. The CDR3 has 15 amino acids. In germline, CDR1 is SSHAT, CDR2 FNYEAQ (reference sequence). V was pared by 1 base and J by 4 bases, with 1 base of the junction left unmatched. CDR3 sequence (DNA): TGTGCCAGCAGCTTAGGGACAGGGGGCGCAGATACGCAGTATTTT. Translating gives CASSLGTGGADTQYF.

CDR3 region: CASSSRQHNEQFF. Here the CDR3 DNA reads TGTGCCAGCAGCTCAAGACAGCACAATGAGCAGTTCTTC. The V gene is TRBV7-6, the J gene TRBJ2-1; D might be TRBD1 (5 bases). Germline CDR1 is SGHVS and CDR2 is FNYEAQ. Trimming removed 4 bases from V and 5 bases from J, with 9 bases in between. The CDR3 has 13 amino acids.

V and J are TRBV10-2 and TRBJ1-6; D ambiguous. Germline V gives CDR1 WSHSY, CDR2 SAAADI. V lost 3 bases to trimming and J lost 7 bases, with 7 bases between them. This CDR3 contains 13 residues. The CDR3 sequence: CASSEQMNSPLHF. The CDR3 bases are TGCGCCAGCAGTGAACAGATGAATTCACCCCTCCACTTT.

The chain has TRBV28 and TRBJ1-1; D remains ambiguous. The CDR3 sequence is 13 residues long. Per germline, CDR1 MDHEN and CDR2 SYDVKM. Between the trimmed V and J ends, which lost 7 bases and 4 bases, there was a span of 13 bases. The chain's CDR3 is CASIGSDPTEAFF. The CDR3 DNA sequence: TGTGCCAGCATCGGGAGTGATCCCACTGAAGCTTTCTTT.

The rearrangement uses TRBV5-6 and TRBJ2-7; 9 bases agree with TRBD1. Germline values: CDR1 SGHDT, CDR2 YYEEEE. V lost 5 bases, J lost 5 bases, and 11 bases stayed unmatched. CDR3 length equals 15 residues. The CDR3 DNA sequence: TGTGCCAGCAGGTCCCGGGACAGGGAAAAGGACGAGCAGTACTTC. Its protein is CASRSRDREKDEQYF.